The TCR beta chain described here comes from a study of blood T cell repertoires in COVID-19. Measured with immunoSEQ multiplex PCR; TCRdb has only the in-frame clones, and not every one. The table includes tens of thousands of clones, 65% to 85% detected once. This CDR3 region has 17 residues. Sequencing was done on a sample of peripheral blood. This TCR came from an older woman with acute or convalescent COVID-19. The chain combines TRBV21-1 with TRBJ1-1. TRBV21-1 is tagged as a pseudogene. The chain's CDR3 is CASSKTAGKALCTEAFF. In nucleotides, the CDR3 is TGTGCCAGCAGCAAAACGGCCGGGAAGGCCCTCTGCACTGAAGCTTTCTTT.